A selection of T cell receptor beta chains follows, all from one sample in a study of cytomegalovirus exposure and HLA in healthy donors. The assay was immunoSEQ multiplex PCR, and TCRdb's table has in-frame clones only and misses some. The sample consists of about 130,000 clones, roughly 95% of them appearing once. The material sequenced was PBMCs. These receptors came from a man aged 18 to 29 in good health and CMV-seronegative. CDR3s include the opening cysteine and the closing phenylalanine or tryptophan. The order of the fields is D gene, J gene, V gene, clone size, CDR3 DNA, CDR3 protein. A D gene is named only where the DNA matches it firmly. Clone size appears in some rows only: once, few, many, or a class for an expanded clone.

>TRBD1|TRBJ1-1|TRBV28|-
TGTGCCAGCAGTACCCCCCATACAGGGGAGACTGAAGCTTTCTTT
CASSTPHTGETEAFF
>-|TRBJ1-4|TRBV5-8|-
TGTGCCAGCAGTACACGCTGGGAAAAACTGTTTTTT
CASSTRWEKLFF
>TRBD1|TRBJ2-7|TRBV27|-
TGTGCCAGCAGTTGGATACAGGGGGCGCCTGAGCACGAGCAGTACTTC
CASSWIQGAPEHEQYF
>-|TRBJ1-1|TRBV11-2|-
TGTGCCAGCAGCCCCCGTCCAGGAAAGAACACTGAAGCTTTCTTT
CASSPRPGKNTEAFF
>-|TRBJ2-1|TRBV4-2|-
TGTGCCAGCAGCCCTCTCGCGTCTGCGAGCTCCTACAATGAGCAGTTCTTC
CASSPLASASSYNEQFF
>TRBD2|TRBJ2-7|TRBV4-3|-
TGCGCCAGCAGCCAAGACGCGGGAGGGCCTGAAGAGCAGTACTTC
CASSQDAGGPEEQYF
>-|TRBJ2-1|TRBV7-3|-
TGTGCCAGCAGCGCCCCGGGCGGGACTGAGCAGTTCTTC
CASSAPGGTEQFF
>-|TRBJ1-4|TRBV2|-
TGTGCCAGCAGTGTAGGGACACACTCAACTAATGAAAAACTGTTTTTT
CASSVGTHSTNEKLFF
>-|TRBJ1-1|TRBV18|-
TGTGCCAGCTCACCAGAGGTGGCGAACACTGAAGCTTTCTTT
CASSPEVANTEAFF
>TRBD1|TRBJ1-5|TRBV19|-
TGTGCCAGTAGTTTACGGTCACAGGGGAGCAATCAGCCCCAGCATTTT
CASSLRSQGSNQPQHF
>-|TRBJ1-1|TRBV14|-
TGTGCCAGCAGCCTGGACAGCGGGGTCACTGAAGCTTTCTTT
CASSLDSGVTEAFF
>TRBD2|TRBJ2-7|TRBV9|-
TGTGCCAGCAGCCCGAGCGGGGGGGGACCTCCCTACGAGCAGTACTTC
CASSPSGGGPPYEQYF
>TRBD2|TRBJ2-1|TRBV10-3|once
TGTGCCATCCATAGCGGGAGAGTTTACAATGAGCAGTTCTTC
CAIHSGRVYNEQFF
>TRBD2|TRBJ2-1|TRBV13|-
TGTGCCAGCATTAGCGGGAGGCGCGACAATGAGCAGTTCTTC
CASISGRRDNEQFF
>-|TRBJ2-7|TRBV28|-
TGTGCCAGCAGTACAACAGGGAGCTCGGACCTACCTTACGAGCAGTACTTC
CASSTTGSSDLPYEQYF
>TRBD2|TRBJ2-1|TRBV19|-
TGTGCCAGTAGTACGGGACTAGCGGGAGGGAGGTTCAGTGAGCAGTTCTTC
CASSTGLAGGRFSEQFF
>-|TRBJ2-1|TRBV7-8|once
TGTGCCAGCAGCTTAGCCCCTCCCGGGGGGCCCGGTGGGCAGTTCTTC
CASSLAPPGGPGGQFF
>-|TRBJ2-1|TRBV21-1|-
TGTGCCAGCAGCAAAAACAGGGGGCGAGGGGAACACAATGAGCAGTTCTTC
CASSKNRGRGEHNEQFF
>TRBD1|TRBJ2-5|TRBV4-3|-
TGCGCCAGCAGCCAAGAAGGACAGGGACAAGAGACCCAGTACTTC
CASSQEGQGQETQYF
>-|TRBJ1-5|TRBV7-2|-
TGTGCCAGCAGCTTAGAGATTAGCCAGCCCCAGCATTTT
CASSLEISQPQHF
>TRBD1|TRBJ2-7|TRBV11-2|-
TGTGCCAGCAGCGTAACAGGGGGCGAAACCTACGAGCAGTACTTC
CASSVTGGETYEQYF
>TRBD1|TRBJ1-2|TRBV4-3|-
TGCGCCAGCAGCCAAGCCAGGGGGCCCTATGGCTACACCTTC
CASSQARGPYGYTF
>TRBD1|TRBJ1-2|TRBV11-3|once
TGTGCCAGCAGCTTCGACCGCGGAGGGGGGACAGGGGAAGGTGGCTACACCTTC
CASSFDRGGGTGEGGYTF
>TRBD2|TRBJ2-7|TRBV9|-
TGTGCCAGCAGCGTGGGACTAGCAAAGTCCTACGAGCAGTACTTC
CASSVGLAKSYEQYF
>-|TRBJ1-2|TRBV7-2|-
TGTGCCAGCAGCTTAGTGTTGGGGGCGGGTAACTATGGCTACACCTTC
CASSLVLGAGNYGYTF
>TRBD2|TRBJ2-1|TRBV30|-
TGTGCCTGGACCCCTACCAGCGGGATCTACAATGAGCAGTTCTTC
CAWTPTSGIYNEQFF
>-|TRBJ2-3|TRBV27|-
TGTGCCAGCAGTTTCCGGGTGGAGACAGATACGCAGTATTTT
CASSFRVETDTQYF
>-|TRBJ2-3|TRBV30|-
TGTGCCTGGAGTGTGGGAGCGCGGGATAAGGATACGCAGTATTTT
CAWSVGARDKDTQYF
>-|TRBJ2-1|TRBV7-2|-
TGTGCCAGCAGCTTACTAGGCGGAGAGCAGTTCTTC
CASSLLGGEQFF
>-|TRBJ1-4|TRBV11-3|-
TGTGCCAGCAGCCCGCCTACAGTTTCTGGTAATGAAAAACTGTTTTTT
CASSPPTVSGNEKLFF
>-|TRBJ1-1|TRBV5-5|-
TGTGCCAGCAGCTTGCGGTTATCCGGGAACACTGAAGCTTTCTTT
CASSLRLSGNTEAFF
>-|TRBJ1-2|TRBV27|-
TGTGCCACCCAGGGGTGGCCCTTTCGAAGCTACACCTTC
CATQGWPFRSYTF
>TRBD2|TRBJ2-5|TRBV9|-
TGTGCCAGCAGCGCCCAATGGGGGGGAGAGACCCAGTACTTC
CASSAQWGGETQYF